The 19 T cell receptor beta chains below come from one sample, sequenced in a study of blood T cells in healthy people across ages. The use of a sample-barcoded 5' primer and a J-beta primer mix characterized a second PCR of about 6 to 11 cycles. TCRdb re-analysed the 5' RACE reads in MiXCR, keeping a single row per CDR3 protein. In the table there are approximately 770,000 distinct CDR3 sequences, 58% of which are singletons. Material: blood. Every receptor here comes from a young man in good health.

J is TRBJ2-7 and V is TRBV5-1; 12 positions agree with TRBD2. Unmatched junction bases numbered 4, after V lost 1 base and J lost 5 bases. Germline lookup yields CDR1 SGHRS and CDR2 YFSETQ. The CDR3 extends over 15 amino acids. The CDR3, as DNA: TGCGCCAGCAGCTTGTCATGGACTAGCGGGGACGAGCAGTACTTC. Its protein is CASSLSWTSGDEQYF.

In this sample, this clonotype turned up a few times. The chain joins TRBV6-1 to TRBJ1-2; TRBD1 is a possible D gene (5 bases). The germline V gene has CDR1 MNHNS and CDR2 SASEGT. V was shortened by 10 bases and J by 3 bases, with 15 bases between the two germline ends. The CDR3 is 13 amino acids. CDR3 sequence (DNA): TGTGCCACCCCGGGGGACGACGACTATGGCTACACCTTC. Its translation: CATPGDDDYGYTF.

At least ten counts were recorded for this clonotype. The chain uses TRBV20-1 and TRBJ2-1; no clear D. The V and J ends lost 1 base and 7 bases respectively, with 14 bases between them. The V gene's germline CDR1 is DFQATT and CDR2 SNEGSKA (reference sequence). The CDR3 extends over 14 amino acids. Here the CDR3 reads CSARAFNLFNEQFF. CDR3 bases: TGCAGTGCTAGAGCATTTAACCTGTTTAATGAGCAGTTCTTC.

This clonotype occurred a few times. The DNA of the CDR3 is TGCAGCGTTGAAAGGGACGGGAGAGAGACCCAGTACTTC. It codes for CSVERDGRETQYF. This chain links TRBV29-1 with TRBJ2-5; D possibly corresponds to TRBD2 (6 bases). The CDR3 extends over 13 amino acids. Germline CDR1 SQVTM, CDR2 ANQGSEA. Trimming stripped 2 bases from V and 4 bases from J, with 11 bases between.

This clonotype was seen only a few times. The rearrangement uses TRBV20-1 and TRBJ2-5; D unresolved. With the DNA end fitting TRBJ2-7 better, the J assignment may be wrong. The length of the CDR3 is 15 residues. CDR1 is DFQATT and CDR2 is SNEGSKA in the germline V gene (reference sequence). DNA for the CDR3: TGCAGTGCTAGAGATGTTCAGGACCCAAAAGGCGAGCAGTACTTC. Its translation: CSARDVQDPKGEQYF.

The chain recombines TRBV7-3 with TRBJ2-7; D gene ambiguous. This CDR3 contains 14 residues. Per the germline V gene, CDR1 is SGHTA and CDR2 is FQGTGA. Trimming cost V 5 bases and J 2 bases, with 13 bases left between them. The CDR3 sequence is CASSPGSAPYEQYF. The CDR3 DNA reads TGTGCCAGCAGCCCCGGTAGTGCCCCCTACGAGCAGTACTTC.

The chain has TRBV20-1 and TRBJ2-4, with a weak D call TRBD2 (6 bases). The CDR3 is made up of 16 amino acids. In germline, CDR1 is DFQATT, CDR2 SNEGSKA (reference sequence). V gave up 3 bases and J gave up 1 base, with 16 bases separating them. The CDR3 nucleotides read TGCAGTGCTAGCATGACTAGTACTCTGGCCAAAAACATTCAGTACTTC. Amino acid sequence: CSASMTSTLAKNIQYF.

This clonotype has a handful of counts. This chain uses TRBV29-1 with TRBJ2-7; TRBD1 matches at 10 bases. Trimming removed 4 bases from V and 3 bases from J; junction bases left unmatched: 3. There are 13 residues in the CDR3. CDR1 SQVTM and CDR2 ANQGSEA come from the germline V gene. CDR3 bases: TGCAGCGTTGGGACAGGGGGGCTCTACGAGCAGTACTTC. Protein sequence: CSVGTGGLYEQYF.

This clonotype has only a few counts. The rearrangement joins TRBV7-2 to TRBJ2-1; 13 nucleotides agree with TRBD2. The V segment lost 4 bases and the J segment 8 bases; nucleotides outside the gene matches: 5. Germline V gene data show CDR1 as SGHTA and CDR2 as FQGNSA. The CDR3 consists of 15 residues. This CDR3 is CASSSLAGGVDEQFF. Written as DNA, the CDR3 is TGTGCCAGCAGCTCACTAGCGGGAGGGGTCGATGAGCAGTTCTTC.

The chain links TRBV29-1 to TRBJ2-5, with TRBD2 matching 8 bases. The J call may be wrong; the DNA end is better matched by TRBJ2-7. This CDR3 is built from 15 residues. Germline CDR1 and CDR2: SQVTM and ANQGSEA. The CDR3 is CSVDLVGIGGGEQYF. The CDR3 region has the DNA TGCAGCGTTGACTTAGTGGGCATCGGGGGGGGCGAGCAGTACTTC.

This chain uses TRBV6-2 or TRBV6-3 with TRBJ2-7; the match to TRBD2 covers 13 bases. Matching the DNA end better, TRBJ2-5 makes the J call doubtful. The CDR3 has 17 residues. Germline V gene lookup returns CDR1 MNHEY and CDR2 SVGEGT. CDR3 coding DNA: TGTGCCAGCAGTAGCCGACAGGGGACTAGCGGGACAGAGACCCAGTACTTC. Protein: CASSSRQGTSGTETQYF.

The rearrangement links TRBV7-9 to TRBJ2-5; D may be TRBD2 (5 bases). Looked up from germline, CDR1 is SEHNR and CDR2 is FQNEAQ (reference sequence). The CDR3 runs to 15 residues. V shed 1 base and J shed 0 bases, with 9 bases lying between them. CDR3 DNA: TGTGCCAGCAGCTTAGGCTGGAGGAACCAAGAGACCCAGTACTTC. Protein sequence: CASSLGWRNQETQYF.

V is TRBV20-1 and J is TRBJ1-5; TRBD1 agrees at 11 bases. This CDR3 comprises 15 residues. Trimming removed 5 bases from V and 7 bases from J; junction bases left unmatched: 10. CDR1 is DFQATT and CDR2 is SNEGSKA in the germline V gene (reference sequence). CDR3 coding DNA: TGCAGTGCTCAACTCGGACAGGGGGCAGGACAGCCCCAGCATTTT. Its protein is CSAQLGQGAGQPQHF.

The V gene is TRBV4-2, the J gene TRBJ2-1, with D possibly being TRBD2 (6 bases). This CDR3 region has 17 residues. CDR1 LGHNA and CDR2 YNFKEQ come from the germline V gene. The V end lost 0 bases, the J end lost 0 bases, and 12 bases lay between the germline ends. In nucleotides, the CDR3 is TGTGCCAGCAGCCAAGAGGTCACCGGGAGCTCCTACAATGAGCAGTTCTTC. This sequence encodes CASSQEVTGSSYNEQFF.

The genes are TRBV14 and TRBJ1-6; D remains unclear. V was shortened by 1 base and J by 8 bases, with 6 bases between the two germline ends. Germline lookup yields CDR1 SGHDN and CDR2 FVKESK. The CDR3 length is 13 residues. The CDR3 DNA follows: TGTGCCAGCAGCCAAGTGCGGGATTCACCCCTCCACTTT. Residues: CASSQVRDSPLHF.

The chain is built from TRBV10-3 and TRBJ1-4; D call uncertain. CDR1 and CDR2 from the germline V gene are ENHRY and SYGVKD. The CDR3 extends over 15 amino acids. Trimming cost V 0 bases and J 7 bases, with 12 bases left between them. CDR3 bases: TGTGCCATCAGTGAGTCGAAGGGCGGAGGTGAAAAACTGTTTTTT. This translates into CAISESKGGGEKLFF.

This clonotype showed up just a few times. The rearrangement links TRBV20-1 to TRBJ1-5; D is uncertain. Looked up from germline, CDR1 is DFQATT and CDR2 is SNEGSKA (reference sequence). Trimming pared 6 bases from V and 7 bases from J, leaving 19 bases between. There are 14 residues in the CDR3. The CDR3 is CSADPREGLQPQHF. The CDR3 DNA reads as TGCAGTGCGGACCCGAGAGAAGGGCTGCAGCCCCAGCATTTT.

This clonotype was picked up a small number of times. V gene TRBV15 combines with J gene TRBJ2-5; TRBD2 might be the D (6 bases). Germline V CDR1 and CDR2: LNHNV, YYDKDF (reference sequence). V was clipped by 5 bases and J by 1 base, with 14 bases between them. The CDR3 has 15 amino acids. The CDR3 coding sequence is TGTGCCACCAGCGCATGGGGGGACCGCCAAGAGACCCAGTACTTC. This codes for CATSAWGDRQETQYF.

The V and J genes are TRBV27 and TRBJ1-1; 8 nucleotides agree with TRBD1. Looked up from germline, CDR1 is MNHEY and CDR2 is SMNVEV (reference sequence). J was trimmed by 5 bases and V by 3 bases; bases with no gene match: 11. The CDR3 extends over 16 amino acids. CDR3 DNA: TGTGCCAGCAGTTTCATCCGGGACAGGTCGAGGACTGAAGCTTTCTTT. Amino acid sequence: CASSFIRDRSRTEAFF.